This T cell receptor beta chain was retrieved from a study of T cell responses to AZD1222 COVID-19 vaccine. Study information: Second doses at about 4 or about 12 weeks were pooled. Findings and caveats of the study: Only after the peak T cell response were repertoires sampled. Two AZD1222 doses significantly raised spike-specific TCR breadth and depth over controls. Just five or six AZD1222 recipients were seropositive at baseline.

As concerns this clone: Its antigen is still unknown.

Some clones are missing from TCRdb's copy, which holds only in-frame ones; the method was immunoSEQ multiplex PCR. The sample gives fewer than 120,000 clones, around 92% of which show up once; roughly 7.8% is in the top ten. V was cut by 2 bases and J by 1 base, with 8 bases left in between. From germline, CDR1 is SGHNT and CDR2 YENEEA. This CDR3 is 15 amino acids long. This TCR came from an adult in good health. Sequencing used peripheral blood, obtained on day 0 of AZD1222 vaccination. The rearrangement uses TRBV11-3 and TRBJ2-2; D is unclear. In nucleotides, the CDR3 is TGTGCCAGCAGCTTATGGTCCGGGAACACCGGGGAGCTGTTTTTT. Amino acid sequence: CASSLWSGNTGELFF.